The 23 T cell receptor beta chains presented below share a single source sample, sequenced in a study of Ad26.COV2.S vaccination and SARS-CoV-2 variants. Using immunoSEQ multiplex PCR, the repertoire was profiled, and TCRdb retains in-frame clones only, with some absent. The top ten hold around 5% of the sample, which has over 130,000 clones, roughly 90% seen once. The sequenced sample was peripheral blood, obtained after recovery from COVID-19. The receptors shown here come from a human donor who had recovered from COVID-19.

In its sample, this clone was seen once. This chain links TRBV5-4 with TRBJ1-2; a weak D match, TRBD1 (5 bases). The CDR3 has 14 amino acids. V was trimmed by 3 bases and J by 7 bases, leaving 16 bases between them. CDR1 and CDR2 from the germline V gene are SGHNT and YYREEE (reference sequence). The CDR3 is CASSSTTTVTGYTF. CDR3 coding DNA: TGTGCCAGCAGCTCAACAACGACAGTTACTGGCTACACCTTC. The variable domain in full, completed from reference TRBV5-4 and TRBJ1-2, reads ETGVTQSPTHLIKTRGQQVTLRCSSQSGHNTVSWYQQALGQGPQFIFQYYREEENGRGNFPPRFSGLQFPNYSSELNVNALELDDSALYLCASSSTTTVTGYTFGSGTRLTVV.

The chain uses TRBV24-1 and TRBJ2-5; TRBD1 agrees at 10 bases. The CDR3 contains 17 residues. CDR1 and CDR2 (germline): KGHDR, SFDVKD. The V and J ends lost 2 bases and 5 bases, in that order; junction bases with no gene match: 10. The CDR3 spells CATSDSASRDRGETQYF. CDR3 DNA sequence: TGTGCCACCAGTGATTCTGCGTCCCGGGACAGGGGTGAGACCCAGTACTTC.

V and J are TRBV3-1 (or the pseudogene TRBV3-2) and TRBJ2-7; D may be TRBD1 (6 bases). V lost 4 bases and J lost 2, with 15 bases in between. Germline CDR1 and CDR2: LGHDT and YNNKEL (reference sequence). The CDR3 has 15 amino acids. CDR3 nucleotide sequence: TGTGCCAGCAGCCTATATGAGGGGGAAGCCTACGAGCAGTACTTC. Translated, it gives CASSLYEGEAYEQYF.

The CDR3 DNA follows: TGTGCTAGTGCCCGAGGGACAGCGGCACTTCAGCCCCAGCATTTT. This codes for CASARGTAALQPQHF. V is TRBV12-5 and J is TRBJ1-5; 7 bases are a match to TRBD1. The CDR3 length is 15 residues. V dropped 7 bases and J dropped 6; count of bases not matched to a gene: 12. Germline V gene lookup returns CDR1 LGHNT and CDR2 FRNRAP.

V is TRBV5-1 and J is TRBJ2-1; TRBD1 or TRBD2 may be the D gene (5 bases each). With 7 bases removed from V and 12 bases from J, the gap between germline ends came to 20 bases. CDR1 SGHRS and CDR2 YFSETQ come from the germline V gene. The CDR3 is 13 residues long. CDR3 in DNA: TGCGCCAGCGCTGAATTTGAGGGGCGGGTGCAGTTCTTC. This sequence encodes CASAEFEGRVQFF. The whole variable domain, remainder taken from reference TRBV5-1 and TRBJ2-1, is KAGVTQTPRYLIKTRGQQVTLSCSPISGHRSVSWYQQTPGQGLQFLFEYFSETQRNKGNFPGRFSGRQFSNSRSEMNVSTLELGDSALYLCASAEFEGRVQFFGPGTRLTVL.

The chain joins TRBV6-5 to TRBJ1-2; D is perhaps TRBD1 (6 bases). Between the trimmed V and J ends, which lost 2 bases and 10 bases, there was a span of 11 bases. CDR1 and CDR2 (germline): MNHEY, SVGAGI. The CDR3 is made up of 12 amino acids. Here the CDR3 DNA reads TGTGCCAGCAGTTACCAGGGGATTAACTACACCTTC. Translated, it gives CASSYQGINYTF.

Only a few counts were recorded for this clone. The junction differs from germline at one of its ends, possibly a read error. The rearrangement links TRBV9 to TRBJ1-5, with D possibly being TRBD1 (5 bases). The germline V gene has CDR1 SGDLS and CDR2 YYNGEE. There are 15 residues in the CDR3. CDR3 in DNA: TGTGCCAGCAGTGTAGGGCAGGGCGGAGGTCAGCCCCAGCATTTT. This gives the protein CASSVGQGGGQPQHF.

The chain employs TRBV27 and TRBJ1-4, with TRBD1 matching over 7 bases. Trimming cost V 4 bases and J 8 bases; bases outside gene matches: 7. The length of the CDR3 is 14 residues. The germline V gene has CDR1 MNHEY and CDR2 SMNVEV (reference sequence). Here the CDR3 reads CASSSGGTGEKLFF. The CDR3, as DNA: TGTGCCAGCAGTTCAGGGGGGACGGGCGAAAAACTGTTTTTT.

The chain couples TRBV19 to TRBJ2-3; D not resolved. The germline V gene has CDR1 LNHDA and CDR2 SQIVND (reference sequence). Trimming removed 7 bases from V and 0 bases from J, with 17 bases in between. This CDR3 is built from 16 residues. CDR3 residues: CASNRRRGSSTDTQYF. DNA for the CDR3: TGTGCCAGTAATAGGCGACGAGGATCTAGCACAGATACGCAGTATTTT. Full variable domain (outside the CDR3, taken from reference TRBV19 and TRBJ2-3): DGGITQSPKYLFRKEGQNVTLSCEQNLNHDAMYWYRQDPGQGLRLIYYSQIVNDFQKGDIAEGYSVSREKKESFPLTVTSAQKNPTAFYLCASNRRRGSSTDTQYFGPGTRLTVL.

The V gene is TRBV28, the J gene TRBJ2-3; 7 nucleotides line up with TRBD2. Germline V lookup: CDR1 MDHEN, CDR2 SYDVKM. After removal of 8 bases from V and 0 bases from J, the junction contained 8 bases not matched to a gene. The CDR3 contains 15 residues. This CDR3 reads CASGEGAVSTDTQYF. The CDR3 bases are TGTGCCAGCGGGGAGGGTGCCGTGAGCACAGATACGCAGTATTTT.

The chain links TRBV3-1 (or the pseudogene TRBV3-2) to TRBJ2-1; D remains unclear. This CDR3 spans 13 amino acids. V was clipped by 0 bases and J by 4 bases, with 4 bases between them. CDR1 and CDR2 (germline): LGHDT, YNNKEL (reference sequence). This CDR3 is CASSQDTYNEQFF. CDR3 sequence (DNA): TGTGCCAGCAGCCAAGATACATACAATGAGCAGTTCTTC.

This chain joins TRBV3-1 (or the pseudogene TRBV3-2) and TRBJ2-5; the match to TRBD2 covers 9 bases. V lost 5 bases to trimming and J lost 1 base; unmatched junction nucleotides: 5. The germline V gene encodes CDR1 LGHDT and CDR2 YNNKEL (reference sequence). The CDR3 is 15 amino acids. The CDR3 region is CASSSLSGGQETQYF. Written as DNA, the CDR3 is TGTGCCAGCAGCTCACTTAGCGGGGGCCAAGAGACCCAGTACTTC.

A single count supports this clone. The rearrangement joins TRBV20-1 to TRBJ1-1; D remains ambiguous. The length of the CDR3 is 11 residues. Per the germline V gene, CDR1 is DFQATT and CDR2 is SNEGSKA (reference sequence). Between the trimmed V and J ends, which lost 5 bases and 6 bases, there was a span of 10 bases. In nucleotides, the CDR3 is TGCAGTGCTTCTGGCGGGGCTGAAGCTTTCTTT. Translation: CSASGGAEAFF.

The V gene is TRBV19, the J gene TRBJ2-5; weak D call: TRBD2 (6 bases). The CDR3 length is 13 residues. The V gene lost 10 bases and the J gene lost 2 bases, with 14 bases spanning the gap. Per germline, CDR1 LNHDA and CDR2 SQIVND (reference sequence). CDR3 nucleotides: TGTGCCACCTCCTTCCGGGGGCAAGAGACCCAGTACTTC. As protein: CATSFRGQETQYF.

For the CDR3, the DNA is TGTGCCTGGAGTTTCGGAAGCTCCTACAATGAGCAGTTCTTC. Residues: CAWSFGSSYNEQFF. This sequence joins TRBV30 and TRBJ2-1; D remains ambiguous. This CDR3 comprises 14 residues. The germline V gene encodes CDR1 GTSNPN and CDR2 SVGIG (reference sequence). Deletions cut 2 bases from V and 0 bases from J, with 8 bases between.

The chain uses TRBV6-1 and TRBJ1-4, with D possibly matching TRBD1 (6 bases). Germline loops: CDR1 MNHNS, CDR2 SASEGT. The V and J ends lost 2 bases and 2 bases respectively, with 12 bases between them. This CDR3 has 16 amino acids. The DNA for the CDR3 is TGTGCCAGCAGTGAATGGATTGGGGGCACTAATGAAAAACTGTTTTTT. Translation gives CASSEWIGGTNEKLFF.

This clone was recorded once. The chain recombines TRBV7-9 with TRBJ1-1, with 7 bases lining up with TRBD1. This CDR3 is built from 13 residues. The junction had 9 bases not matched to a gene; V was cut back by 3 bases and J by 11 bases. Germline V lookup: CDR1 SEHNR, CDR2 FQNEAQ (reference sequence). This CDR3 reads CASSLLTGWLAFF. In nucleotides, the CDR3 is TGTGCCAGCAGCTTGCTGACAGGGTGGTTGGCTTTCTTT. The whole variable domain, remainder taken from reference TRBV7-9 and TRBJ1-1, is DTGVSQNPRHKITKRGQNVTFRCDPISEHNRLYWYRQTLGQGPEFLTYFQNEAQLEKSRLLSDRFSAERPKGSFSTLEIQRTEQGDSAMYLCASSLLTGWLAFFGQGTRLTVV.

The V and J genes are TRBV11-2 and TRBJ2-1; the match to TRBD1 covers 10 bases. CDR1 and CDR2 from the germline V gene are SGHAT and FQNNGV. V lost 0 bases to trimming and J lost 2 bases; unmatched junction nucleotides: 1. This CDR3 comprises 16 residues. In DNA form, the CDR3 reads TGTGCCAGCAGCTTAGAGGGACAGGGGACCTACAATGAGCAGTTCTTC. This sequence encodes CASSLEGQGTYNEQFF.

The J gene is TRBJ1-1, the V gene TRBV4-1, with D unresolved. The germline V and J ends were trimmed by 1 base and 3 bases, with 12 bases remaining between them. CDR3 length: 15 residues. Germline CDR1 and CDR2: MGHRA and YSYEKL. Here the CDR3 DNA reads TGCGCCAGCAGCCAAGGGCCCCAGTTGGACACTGAAGCTTTCTTT. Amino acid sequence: CASSQGPQLDTEAFF.

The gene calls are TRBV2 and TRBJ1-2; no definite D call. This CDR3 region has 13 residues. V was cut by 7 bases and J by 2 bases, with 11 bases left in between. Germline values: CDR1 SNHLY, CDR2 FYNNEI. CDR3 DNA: TGTGCCAGCAAGGCAGAACAAAACTATGGCTACACCTTC. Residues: CASKAEQNYGYTF.

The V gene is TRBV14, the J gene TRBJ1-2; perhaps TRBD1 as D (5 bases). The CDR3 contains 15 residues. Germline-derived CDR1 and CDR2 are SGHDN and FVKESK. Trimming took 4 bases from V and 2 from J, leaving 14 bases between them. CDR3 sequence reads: CASSLRIGANYGYTF. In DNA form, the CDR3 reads TGTGCCAGCAGCCTGCGTATAGGGGCGAACTATGGCTACACCTTC.

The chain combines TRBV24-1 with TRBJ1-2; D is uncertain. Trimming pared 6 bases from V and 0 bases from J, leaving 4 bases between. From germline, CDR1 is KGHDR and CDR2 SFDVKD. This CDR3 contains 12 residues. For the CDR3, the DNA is TGTGCCACCAGTCCCTCTAACTATGGCTACACCTTC. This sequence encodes CATSPSNYGYTF.

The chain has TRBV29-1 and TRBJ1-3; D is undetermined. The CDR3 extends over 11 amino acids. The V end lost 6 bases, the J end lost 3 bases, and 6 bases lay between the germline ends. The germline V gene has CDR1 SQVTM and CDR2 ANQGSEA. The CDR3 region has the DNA TGCAGCGTCCCCCTTGGAAACACCATATATTTT. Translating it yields CSVPLGNTIYF.